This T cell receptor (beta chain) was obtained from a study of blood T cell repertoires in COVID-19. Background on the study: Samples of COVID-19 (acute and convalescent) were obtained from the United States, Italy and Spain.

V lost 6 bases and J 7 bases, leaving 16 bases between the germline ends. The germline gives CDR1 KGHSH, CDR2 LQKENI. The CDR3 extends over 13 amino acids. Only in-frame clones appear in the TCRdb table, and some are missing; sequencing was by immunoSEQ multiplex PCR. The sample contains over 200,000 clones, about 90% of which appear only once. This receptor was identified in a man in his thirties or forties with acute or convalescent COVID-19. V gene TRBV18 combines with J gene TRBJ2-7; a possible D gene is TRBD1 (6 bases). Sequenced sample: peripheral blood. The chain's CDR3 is CASSPGHSREQYF. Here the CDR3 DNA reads TGTGCCAGCTCGCCGGGACACTCTAGAGAGCAGTACTTC. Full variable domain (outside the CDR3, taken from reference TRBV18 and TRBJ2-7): NAGVMQNPRHLVRRRGQEARLRCSPMKGHSHVYWYRQLPEEGLKFMVYLQKENIIDESGMPKERFSAEFPKEGPSILRIQQVVRGDSAAYFCASSPGHSREQYFGPGTRLTVT.